This TCR beta chain was recovered during a study of T-cell reconstitution after alpha-beta-depleted transplantation in children. TCRbeta library construction was performed incorporating unique molecular identifiers. TCRdb analysed the PCR reads with MiXCR anew, one entry per CDR3 protein. The sample has around 270,000 distinct CDR3 sequences; around 10% are singletons. This clonotype was detected many times. Its antigen is currently unknown. Findings and limits, study-wide: The authors attributed T-cell counts and diversity one year after transplant mostly to newly produced T cells. Some patients owed their high day-60 TCRbeta diversity to surviving recipient T cells and thymic progenitors. Roughly two months post-transplant, alpha-beta T cells reportedly originated from several hundred graft clones that had expanded.

CDR1 and CDR2 from the germline V gene are SGHTA and FQGNSA. This CDR3 has 15 residues. Trimming shortened V by 6 bases and J by 0 bases, and 12 bases separated the two germline ends. The chain combines TRBV7-2 with TRBJ1-3; D is unresolved. This clonotype was obtained from a boy in the first two years of life with acute myeloid leukemia, due to receive a stem cell transplant. The sequenced sample was PBMCs, obtained before TCRalphabeta/CD19-depleted stem cell transplant. The CDR3 spells CASRYDGYSGNTIYF. The CDR3 DNA sequence: TGTGCCAGCAGATACGACGGGTACTCTGGAAACACCATATATTTT.